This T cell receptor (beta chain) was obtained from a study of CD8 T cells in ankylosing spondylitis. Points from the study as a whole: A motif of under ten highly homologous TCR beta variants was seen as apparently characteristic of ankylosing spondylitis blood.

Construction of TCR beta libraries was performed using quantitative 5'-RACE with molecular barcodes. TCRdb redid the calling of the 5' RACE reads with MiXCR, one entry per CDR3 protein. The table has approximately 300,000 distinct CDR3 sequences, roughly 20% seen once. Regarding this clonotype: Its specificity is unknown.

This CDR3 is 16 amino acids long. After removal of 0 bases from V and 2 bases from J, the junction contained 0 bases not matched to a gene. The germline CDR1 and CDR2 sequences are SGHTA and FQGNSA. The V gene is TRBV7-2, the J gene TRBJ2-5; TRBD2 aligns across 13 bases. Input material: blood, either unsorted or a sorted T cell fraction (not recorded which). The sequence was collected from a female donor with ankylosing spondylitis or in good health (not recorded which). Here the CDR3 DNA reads TGTGCCAGCAGCTTAGCACTAGCGGGAGGGCAAGAGACCCAGTACTTC. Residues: CASSLALAGGQETQYF.